This section outlines one T cell receptor beta chain sequence together with its context. The target of this receptor is not known. No much larger clonotype is one base removed from it; base qualities were not supplied. One collaborating source in Seattle enrolled patients while the patients were actively infected and followed the patients over time throughout the course of disease. Collaborating institutions collected whole blood in K2EDTA tubes following their own protocols. For TCRbeta analysis, collaborators shipped samples in one of three forms: frozen whole blood, isolated PBMCs, or DNA extracted from either of those sample types. CDR1 SGHRS and CDR2 YFSETQ were looked up in the germline V gene. The V end loses 3 bases and the J end loses 5 bases, and a stretch of 20 bases separates them. The CDR3 runs 16 amino acids, cysteine and phenylalanine included. Of the read, only the CDR3 DNA is kept; its 48 bases are in frame from base 1.

The immunoSEQ Assay, a bias-controlled multiplex PCR, was used to amplify TCRbeta CDR3 regions from genomic DNA. The authors' pipeline ran thus. Within the assay, amplification of reference gene primers was used to estimate how many nucleated cells each sample contained. Sequence reads were collapsed and filtered to measure the absolute abundance of every unique TCRbeta CDR3 rearrangement. For each sample, productive Simpson clonality was calculated as the square root of Simpson's diversity index over productive rearrangements. What TCRdb holds here is the immuneACCESS table cut down to in-frame rearrangements. Part of the clones is not present; checked against another copy, under half of the missing clones reflect an unresolved V gene, and the others are unexplained. Clonal size and the V and J genes are those of that table, whereas D and trimming came from the DNA. The sample table shows hundreds of thousands of clones, and approximately 90% are seen once. Together, the top ten hold around 0.84% of the sample.

The sample comes from a study of blood T cell repertoires in COVID-19 (dated by TCRdb to about 2020). For the wider study: The collaborator samples originated in the United States, Italy and Spain and spanned the acute and convalescent phases of COVID-19. The prospective study material was composed of cDNA or gDNA derived from T cells, B-cell-depleted T cells, or PBMCs. Subjects who had been exposed to COVID-19, were actively infected with it, or had recovered from it provided the deeply sampled blood TCRbeta repertoires that made up the dataset. The repertoires were released in a freely available public database intended as a resource for research on the immune response to SARS-CoV-2. Samples were obtained from the ongoing ImmuneRACE study (first 160 participants) and from over 1,000 subjects provided by 6 global collaborators. Nearly every sample came with metadata listing a de-identified subject ID, COVID-19 status, age in years and sex. Where HLA class I and class II types were available, the types were taken from metadata supplied by the sample provider, not from assay-based typing. Paper-wide results and their limitations: How much clinical and demographic metadata was included differed by source and by participant, and the metadata was provided uncurated.

The sample consisted of peripheral blood. The chain employs TRBV5-1 and TRBJ2-5; possibly the D gene is TRBD1, per 6 matching bases. The source of this sequence is a man in his fifties or sixties with COVID-19, enrolled during active disease. The DNA reads as follows: TGCGCCAGCAGCTCTACCCCCAGGGGAAGTGGGGAGACCCAGTACTTC. Translated, it gives CASSSTPRGSGETQYF. Supplemented by the reference TRBV5-1 and TRBJ2-5 proteins around the CDR3, the complete variable domain is KAGVTQTPRYLIKTRGQQVTLSCSPISGHRSVSWYQQTPGQGLQFLFEYFSETQRNKGNFPGRFSGRQFSNSRSEMNVSTLELGDSALYLCASSSTPRGSGETQYFGPGTRLLVL.